The 27 T cell receptor beta chains reported below all come from one sample, sequenced in a study of T cell changes during pregnancy in multiple sclerosis. Profiled with immunoSEQ multiplex PCR; TCRdb holds only in-frame clones, not every one. The sample yields about 89,000 clones, 92% seen once. The specimen was peripheral blood, collected after pregnancy. The receptors here all came from a female donor in good health, enrolled as a control in a pregnancy study.

V gene TRBV10-3 combines with J gene TRBJ1-4, with D unclear. The ends were cut back, 8 bases at V and 4 bases at J, with 14 bases in the middle. Per the germline V gene, CDR1 is ENHRY and CDR2 is SYGVKD. The CDR3 covers 14 residues. The CDR3 DNA reads as TGTGCCATCCGGGCGGGAGGGAGTAATGAAAAACTGTTTTTT. Encoded protein: CAIRAGGSNEKLFF.

J is TRBJ1-4 and V is TRBV5-1; 7 positions agree with TRBD1. Germline CDR1 SGHRS, CDR2 YFSETQ. The junction had 8 bases not matched to a gene; V was cut back by 4 bases and J by 5 bases. CDR3 length: 15 residues. CDR3 protein: CASSLWTGENEKLFF. The DNA for the CDR3 is TGCGCCAGCAGCCTCTGGACAGGTGAAAATGAAAAACTGTTTTTT.

This clone was seen a handful of times. The chain carries TRBV12-5 and TRBJ2-7; 7 bases are shared with TRBD1. The CDR3 runs 14 residues. Germline-derived CDR1 and CDR2 are LGHNT and FRNRAP. V dropped 7 bases and J dropped 6; count of bases not matched to a gene: 12. The CDR3 protein is CASVGSPQGLEQYF. DNA of the CDR3: TGTGCTAGTGTCGGGTCCCCACAGGGGCTCGAGCAGTACTTC.

The chain combines TRBV9 with TRBJ1-3; 9 bases map to TRBD1. The CDR3 consists of 15 residues. V was clipped by 3 bases and J by 5 bases; unmatched bases: 6. From germline, CDR1 is SGDLS and CDR2 YYNGEE. DNA of the CDR3: TGTGCCAGCAGCGCGGGGGGGACAGGGAGAAACACCATATATTTT. Its translation: CASSAGGTGRNTIYF. The complete variable domain, with remaining parts taken from reference TRBV9 and TRBJ1-3, reads DSGVTQTPKHLITATGQRVTLRCSPRSGDLSVYWYQQSLDQGLQFLIQYYNGEERAKGNILERFSAQQFPDLHSELNLSSLELGDSALYFCASSAGGTGRNTIYFGEGSWLTVV.

Notes on this clone: Other DNA sequences in the sample encode the same CDR3. V usage is TRBV28 and J usage is TRBJ1-1; D call uncertain. Germline V lookup: CDR1 MDHEN, CDR2 SYDVKM. Trimming removed 2 bases from V and 3 bases from J, with 7 bases in between. This CDR3 region has 13 residues. Here the CDR3 reads CASSLTAYTEAFF. In DNA, the CDR3 is TGTGCCAGCAGTTTAACAGCCTACACTGAAGCTTTCTTT.

The chain uses TRBV2 and TRBJ2-5, with TRBD2 matching 10 bases. The CDR3 consists of 13 residues. Germline V CDR1 and CDR2: SNHLY, FYNNEI. Trimming removed 8 bases from V and 7 bases from J; junction bases left unmatched: 7. CDR3: CASPLASGGTQYF. CDR3 nucleotide sequence: TGTGCCAGCCCATTGGCTAGCGGGGGGACCCAGTACTTC. Full variable domain (missing parts from reference TRBV2 and TRBJ2-5): EPEVTQTPSHQVTQMGQEVILRCVPISNHLYFYWYRQILGQKVEFLVSFYNNEISEKSEIFDDQFSVERPDGSNFTLKIRSTKLEDSAMYFCASPLASGGTQYFGPGTRLLVL.

The chain has TRBV4-2 and TRBJ2-5; 12 nucleotides agree with TRBD1. V lost 0 bases, J lost 4 bases, and 9 bases stayed unmatched. The CDR3 runs to 18 residues. Germline V lookup: CDR1 LGHNA, CDR2 YNFKEQ. The CDR3 DNA sequence: TGTGCCAGCAGCCAAGACGGGACAGGGGGCACAGGAGGAGAGACCCAGTACTTC. Translation: CASSQDGTGGTGGETQYF.

The gene calls are TRBV6-4 and TRBJ2-7, with D tentatively TRBD1 (6 bases). The CDR3 spans 12 residues. Germline V lookup: CDR1 MRHNA, CDR2 SNTAGT. Trimming pared 5 bases from V and 5 bases from J, leaving 10 bases between. In DNA, the CDR3 is TGTGCCAGCAGTCCTACAGGGAACGAGCAGTACTTC. As protein: CASSPTGNEQYF.

The rearrangement links TRBV27 to TRBJ2-7; 11 nucleotides match TRBD2. The CDR3 sequence is 14 residues long. In germline, CDR1 is MNHEY, CDR2 SMNVEV (reference sequence). V dropped 3 bases and J dropped 4; count of bases not matched to a gene: 2. CDR3 amino acids: CASSLGLAAYEQYF. The CDR3 coding sequence is TGTGCCAGCAGTTTGGGACTAGCGGCATACGAGCAGTACTTC.

CDR3 DNA: TGTGCCAGCAGTGACTCTGCAGGGGGTAGTGGCGAGCAGTTCTTC. It specifies CASSDSAGGSGEQFF. The V call is TRBV6-4, the J call TRBJ2-1; 7 bases agree with TRBD1. Germline V CDR1 and CDR2: MRHNA, SNTAGT. CDR3 length: 15 residues. Trimming cost V 0 bases and J 10 bases; bases outside gene matches: 9.

This clone was counted a single time. This rearrangement joins TRBV2 to TRBJ1-6; D unclear. Germline V gene sequence: CDR1 SNHLY, CDR2 FYNNEI. CDR3 size: 14 residues. V shed 7 bases and J shed 7 bases, with 14 bases lying between them. The CDR3 spells CASTGGRVNSPLHF. For the CDR3, the DNA is TGTGCCAGCACTGGAGGGCGGGTCAATTCACCCCTCCACTTT.

The chain is built from TRBV5-1 and TRBJ1-5; 8 nucleotides line up with TRBD1. The CDR3 runs to 15 residues. CDR1 SGHRS and CDR2 YFSETQ come from the germline V gene. With V trimmed by 2 bases and J by 4 bases, 5 bases remained unmatched. The CDR3 coding sequence is TGCGCCAGCAGCTTTACAGGGGGGGGTAATCAGCCCCAGCATTTT. It translates to CASSFTGGGNQPQHF.

The chain joins TRBV19 to TRBJ2-7; tentative D call: TRBD1 (5 bases). There are 14 residues in the CDR3. The V gene lost 2 bases and the J gene lost 3 bases, with 11 bases spanning the gap. In germline, CDR1 is LNHDA, CDR2 SQIVND (reference sequence). CDR3 in DNA: TGTGCCAGTAGTATAAGCCCAGGGAACTACGAGCAGTACTTC. It codes for CASSISPGNYEQYF. Filled out from reference TRBV19 and TRBJ2-7, the complete variable domain reads DGGITQSPKYLFRKEGQNVTLSCEQNLNHDAMYWYRQDPGQGLRLIYYSQIVNDFQKGDIAEGYSVSREKKESFPLTVTSAQKNPTAFYLCASSISPGNYEQYFGPGTRLTVT.

The chain links TRBV18 to TRBJ1-3; possible D gene TRBD1, 5 bases. V lost 3 bases and J 0 bases, leaving 9 bases between the germline ends. There are 15 residues in the CDR3. Germline V CDR1 and CDR2: KGHSH, LQKENI. DNA for the CDR3: TGTGCCAGCTCACCTCCAGGGTCCTCTGGAAACACCATATATTTT. Encoded protein: CASSPPGSSGNTIYF.

The gene calls are TRBV7-9 and TRBJ1-2, with 7 bases lining up with TRBD1. The CDR3 consists of 16 residues. V shed 5 bases, J shed 6 bases, and the junction held 15 bases outside the gene matches. Looked up from germline, CDR1 is SEHNR and CDR2 is FQNEAQ (reference sequence). The chain's CDR3 is CASSPNSGGRGHGYTF. The CDR3 DNA follows: TGTGCCAGCAGCCCCAATTCAGGGGGGAGAGGGCATGGCTACACCTTC.

The chain has TRBV2 and TRBJ2-3; TRBD2 matches 14 bases. Germline-derived CDR1 and CDR2 are SNHLY and FYNNEI. The CDR3 sequence is 18 residues long. The trim removed 4 bases at V and 0 bases at J, leaving 6 bases unmatched. The CDR3 loop reads CASSVRLAGGPSTDTQYF. For the CDR3, the DNA is TGTGCCAGCAGTGTCAGACTAGCGGGAGGGCCCAGCACAGATACGCAGTATTTT. The whole variable domain, filled in from reference TRBV2 and TRBJ2-3, reads EPEVTQTPSHQVTQMGQEVILRCVPISNHLYFYWYRQILGQKVEFLVSFYNNEISEKSEIFDDQFSVERPDGSNFTLKIRSTKLEDSAMYFCASSVRLAGGPSTDTQYFGPGTRLTVL.

The rearrangement uses TRBV5-1 and TRBJ2-7; D is ambiguous. Germline V gives CDR1 SGHRS, CDR2 YFSETQ. Trimming removed 0 bases at V and 3 bases at J, with 13 bases between. The CDR3 runs 15 residues. CDR3 sequence (DNA): TGCGCCAGCAGCTTGGTGCCAGGTAAGAACTACGAGCAGTACTTC. Its translation is CASSLVPGKNYEQYF.

The chain has TRBV5-6 and TRBJ1-5; a possible D gene is TRBD1 (6 bases). V was shortened by 0 bases and J by 1 base, with 17 bases between the two germline ends. CDR3 length equals 18 residues. The V gene's germline CDR1 is SGHDT and CDR2 YYEEEE. The CDR3 here is CASSLEGDWGFSNQPQHF. As DNA, the CDR3 is TGTGCCAGCAGCTTGGAGGGGGATTGGGGTTTCAGCAATCAGCCCCAGCATTTT.

This clone was observed a single time. The rearrangement links TRBV4-1 to TRBJ1-4; a weak D match, TRBD1 (5 bases). V was clipped by 0 bases and J by 12 bases, with 11 bases between them. The germline V gene has CDR1 MGHRA and CDR2 YSYEKL. The length of the CDR3 is 13 residues. This CDR3 is CASSQDAGWELFF. The CDR3 DNA reads TGCGCCAGCAGCCAAGATGCAGGGTGGGAACTGTTTTTT.

The chain combines TRBV6-4 with TRBJ2-3; D is perhaps TRBD2 (6 bases). CDR3 length: 15 amino acids. V gave up 9 bases and J gave up 1 base, with 17 bases separating them. The germline V gene has CDR1 MRHNA and CDR2 SNTAGT. The CDR3 nucleotides read TGTGCCAGTTTGGGGGAGGTGTACGGCACAGATACGCAGTATTTT. Translated: CASLGEVYGTDTQYF.

The chain couples TRBV9 to TRBJ2-2, with 8 bases matching TRBD2. V shed 0 bases, J shed 4 bases, and the junction held 5 bases outside the gene matches. This CDR3 spans 16 amino acids. Germline assignment: CDR1 SGDLS and CDR2 YYNGEE. CDR3 coding DNA: TGTGCCAGCAGCGTAGCGGGAGGGCGTGGCACCGGGGAGCTGTTTTTT. This codes for CASSVAGGRGTGELFF. The full variable domain, completed using reference TRBV9 and TRBJ2-2, is DSGVTQTPKHLITATGQRVTLRCSPRSGDLSVYWYQQSLDQGLQFLIQYYNGEERAKGNILERFSAQQFPDLHSELNLSSLELGDSALYFCASSVAGGRGTGELFFGEGSRLTVL.

The chain has TRBV7-6 and TRBJ2-3; 10 nucleotides match TRBD2. The V gene end was trimmed by 4 bases and the J gene end by 5 bases; junction bases not matched to a gene: 9. The V gene's germline CDR1 is SGHVS and CDR2 FNYEAQ. The CDR3 contains 16 residues. As DNA, the CDR3 is TGTGCCAGCAGCTGGGCTACTAGCGGGAATAAAGATACGCAGTATTTT. Encoded protein: CASSWATSGNKDTQYF.

This clone was detected once. An end of the junction differs from the germline gene, which may be a read error. The chain employs TRBV7-7 and TRBJ2-1, with a possible D match to TRBD2 (6 bases). CDR3 size: 17 residues. Germline V gene data show CDR1 as SSHAT and CDR2 as FNYEAQ (reference sequence). The CDR3 loop is CASSLSWSGEGRNEQFF. The DNA of the CDR3 is TGTGCTAGCAGCTTAAGTTGGTCGGGAGAAGGTCGCAATGAGCAGTTCTTC.

This clone was found once. V gene TRBV6-5 combines with J gene TRBJ2-7, with TRBD1 identical over 10 bases. The V and J ends lost 6 bases and 0 bases, in that order; junction bases with no gene match: 5. CDR1 and CDR2 (germline): MNHEY, SVGAGI. CDR3 length: 15 amino acids. CDR3 sequence: CASREDRGSSYEQYF. In nucleotides, the CDR3 is TGTGCCAGCAGGGAGGACAGGGGGAGCTCCTACGAGCAGTACTTC.

The chain couples TRBV19 to TRBJ1-5; D gene unclear. The CDR3 runs to 13 residues. Trimming removed 3 bases from V and 4 bases from J, with 7 bases in between. The germline V gene has CDR1 LNHDA and CDR2 SQIVND (reference sequence). The CDR3 DNA reads as TGTGCCAGTAGTATGTATGTAAATCAGCCCCAGCATTTT. It codes for CASSMYVNQPQHF.

The chain is built from TRBV7-2 and TRBJ1-2; tentative D call: TRBD1 (5 bases). Germline-derived CDR1 and CDR2 are SGHTA and FQGNSA. Trimming shortened V by 8 bases and J by 10 bases, and 26 bases separated the two germline ends. The CDR3 covers 15 residues. The CDR3 nucleotides read TGTGCCAGCGGTCGGCAGGGATCGCTATCCGGCGACTACACCTTC. It translates to CASGRQGSLSGDYTF. Supplemented by reference TRBV7-2 and TRBJ1-2, the full variable domain reads GAGVSQSPSNKVTEKGKDVELRCDPISGHTALYWYRQSLGQGLEFLIYFQGNSAPDKSGLPSDRFSAERTGGSVSTLTIQRTQQEDSAVYLCASGRQGSLSGDYTFGSGTRLTVV.

This sequence joins TRBV5-1 and TRBJ1-2; 8 nucleotides match TRBD1. The germline V gene has CDR1 SGHRS and CDR2 YFSETQ. V was pared by 4 bases and J by 0 bases, with 8 bases of the junction left unmatched. The CDR3 covers 16 residues. CDR3 region: CASSAAQGAANYGYTF. The CDR3 nucleotides read TGCGCCAGCAGCGCCGCTCAGGGGGCAGCTAACTATGGCTACACCTTC.